One TCR beta chain is described in this entry. Its target is unknown. The sample originates from a study of cytomegalovirus exposure and HLA in healthy donors. The study's findings and limits: An analysis that came later showed most CMV-associated TCR beta chains appearing HLA-restricted. Across all donors, roughly uniform sequencing depth was an assumption of the presence/absence analyses.

The CDR3 sequence is 11 residues long. V lost 4 bases and J 11 bases, leaving 14 bases between the germline ends. CDR1 is GTSNPN, CDR2 SVGIG, per germline (reference sequence). In the PCR, 60 Vbeta and 13 Jbeta primers were used. Assay used: immunoSEQ multiplex PCR; TCRdb lists only in-frame clones, some missing. The sample shows some 120,000 clones, around 77% of them seen only once. The sequenced sample was PBMCs. The chain recombines TRBV30 with TRBJ1-1; D gene ambiguous. The source is a human donor in good health. In nucleotides, the CDR3 is TGTGCCTGGAATGTGGGCCCCGAGGCTTTCTTT. Encoded protein: CAWNVGPEAFF.